This T cell receptor beta chain was sequenced for a study of blood T cells in healthy people across ages (dated by TCRdb to 2013 to 2016). About the study as a whole: In model experiments, template switching captured about one uniquely barcoded TCR beta cDNA molecule for every two T cells. The study measured age-related changes in TCR beta repertoire diversity using deep sequencing normalized with unique cDNA molecular identifiers. The donors were split into four age groups: young (average around 15 years), middle-aged (around 40), aged (more than 60) and long-lived (under 90). The study analyzed two additional independent replicas of 1 million unique cDNA reads from the same blood draw for two donors, one aged 18 to 29 and one aged 80 or older. To avoid experimental bias, donors of different ages were randomly spread across the sequencing lanes. What the authors observed across the whole study: Estimates of total diversity from one million sequenced T cells were regarded as lower bounds and underestimates. As age increased, observed TCR beta diversity per million T cells dropped in a roughly linear way, and a significant reduction was already evident by age 40. Because profiling used bulk unsorted PBMCs, naive and antigen-experienced compartments could not be compared conclusively. Compared with the aged group, more naive CD4+ T cells, fewer expanded clones and increased TCR diversity were shown by the long-lived group, suggesting age selection. Because the CMV infection status of the donors was unknown, age-related changes in expanded clonotypes may potentially have been confounded. A strong correlation was found between observed TCR beta diversity and the percentage of naive T cells measured by flow cytometry.

As concerns this clonotype: Which antigen it targets is not known. Base qualities are not recorded, but no much larger clone differs from it by a single base.

Donors were roughly 40 systemically healthy Caucasian individuals from Russia aged roughly 6 to 90 years. Roughly 9.5 milliliters of peripheral blood were drawn from each donor into EDTA-treated Vacutainer tubes. PBMCs were isolated by Ficoll-Paque density-gradient centrifugation, with at least 6.5 million obtained per sample. Trizol reagent was used to extract total RNA from the PBMCs, yielding at least 5 micrograms per sample. Naive CD45RAhigh/CD27high T cell percentages were measured by flow cytometry on a PBMC aliquot from every donor. Trimming removed 6 bases from V and 0 bases from J, leaving 21 bases between the germline ends. CDR3 length: 18 amino acids, cysteine to phenylalanine. Only CDR3 DNA remains: 54 bases, in frame from the first base. The germline V gene sets CDR1 to MNHNS and CDR2 to SASEGT. Libraries came from 5' RACE. Sequencing took place on an Illumina HiSeq 2500. A second PCR of about 6 to 11 cycles was performed with a sample-barcoded 5' primer and a J-beta primer mix. A unique molecular identifier was introduced onto each TCR beta cDNA molecule by a template-switch 5' adaptor carrying 12 random nucleotides. At least 2.5 million CDR3-containing paired-end reads were obtained from each sample. All of the RNA was converted into first-strand cDNA using the Mint cDNA synthesis kit, with a TRBC-specific oligonucleotide serving as the primer. Following uracil-DNA glycosylase treatment, all cDNA underwent a first 18-cycle PCR with the universal primers M1SS and BC2_uni_R. The authors processed their data as follows. Normalization of each sample was performed by random selection of 1 million high-quality reads, each carrying a distinct molecular identifier. Instead of being binned into consensus sequences, reads that shared molecular identifiers were thrown out. MiTCR, with a Q25 quality threshold and the strictest error-elimination algorithm, was used for CDR3 identification, clonotype clustering and error correction. A nonparametric unseen species model using Euler transformation provided a lower-bound estimate of total TCR beta diversity. TCRdb redid the processing of the public reads, applying fastp at Q25 and MiXCR, and retained in-frame beta chains. Duplicate CDR3 protein sequences are folded into a single record with the most common DNA and genes. The V and J calls shown here were made by TCRdb, not taken from the authors' results. Recorded for this sample are about 1.4 million distinct CDR3 sequences; approximately 63% of them occurred a single time. Of the sample, 6.7% is held by the ten largest clones.

Rearrangement joined TRBV6-1 to TRBJ2-1, with TRBD2 perhaps the D gene, on 6 matching bases. This TCR came from a man aged 18 to 29 in good health. What was sequenced was blood. CDR3 reads: CASSPARVGTRSYNEQFF. The nucleotide sequence is TGTGCCAGCAGCCCCGCGAGAGTCGGGACTCGCTCCTACAATGAGCAGTTCTTC.